The T cell receptor beta chain under discussion was sequenced for a study of vaccination and CD4 T cells after COVID-19. For the study at large: Convalescent donors: six male, four female; seven Caucasian, two Asian, one multiracial, two Hispanic. Each control culture was treated with a CEFX pool, an HIV-1 Nef pool, or no peptide.

There are 11 residues in the CDR3. Germline CDR1 reads DFQATT; CDR2 reads SNEGSKA (reference sequence). V dropped 2 bases and J dropped 4 bases, with 5 bases sitting between them. This clonotype showed up just a few times. Its antigen is not known. Time point specified: late sampling 161 to 241 days after vaccination in a few convalescent patients. Treatment denoted: approximately 9-day PBMC culture with coronavirus spike peptide pools or control peptides (ViraFEST assay). Oncomine TCR Beta short-read sequencing was applied to DNA from cultured CD4+ T cells. Someone extracted genomic DNA from cultured CD4+ T cells. TCRdb itself ran the PCR reads through MiXCR, one entry per CDR3 protein. The sample holds fewer than 30,000 distinct CDR3 sequences, 25% to 30% seen once.

The chain carries TRBV20-1 and TRBJ1-1; D is undetermined. The source was CD4+ T cells from blood, cultured in vitro, collected about 7 months after SARS-CoV-2 vaccination. The source is a human donor who had recovered from COVID-19. CDR3 nucleotide sequence: TGCAGTGCTAGAAATCGCACTGAAGCTTTCTTT. Translation gives CSARNRTEAFF.